Below, 27 T cell receptor beta chains from the same sample are listed, as sequenced in a study of T cell responses to AZD1222 COVID-19 vaccine. Libraries were prepared by immunoSEQ multiplex PCR; TCRdb keeps only in-frame clonotypes and omits some of them. This sample has 150,000 to 200,000 clones, with over 80% found just once. This sample comprised peripheral blood, obtained 28 days after the second dose of the MenACWY control vaccine. The receptors shown here come from an adult who received the MenACWY meningococcal vaccine as a control.

The rearrangement uses TRBV24-1 and TRBJ2-1, with 10 bases fitting TRBD1. In germline, CDR1 is KGHDR, CDR2 SFDVKD. Trimming took 4 bases from V and 6 from J; bases not matched to a gene: 8. The CDR3 runs to 16 residues. This CDR3 reads CATSDRGTGAGNEQFF. Written as DNA, the CDR3 is TGTGCCACCAGTGACCGTGGGACAGGGGCGGGCAATGAGCAGTTCTTC.

The chain recombines TRBV15 with TRBJ2-7; D might be TRBD1 (5 bases). The CDR3 has 12 amino acids. Germline CDR1 LNHNV, CDR2 YYDKDF (reference sequence). V shed 4 bases and J shed 5 bases, with 9 bases lying between them. CDR3 amino acids: CATSTRQNEQYF. The CDR3 DNA is TGTGCCACCAGCACCCGACAGAACGAGCAGTACTTC.

This chain connects TRBV10-3 to TRBJ1-1, with TRBD1 as a possible D gene (5 bases). Germline V gene sequence: CDR1 ENHRY, CDR2 SYGVKD. Between the trimmed V and J ends, which lost 7 bases and 4 bases, there was a span of 13 bases. The CDR3 runs to 13 residues. CDR3 nucleotide sequence: TGTGCCATCACCCCACAGGCGGGCACTGAAGCTTTCTTT. It translates to CAITPQAGTEAFF.

The chain uses TRBV28 and TRBJ1-1; D possibly corresponds to TRBD1 (5 bases). The CDR3 totals 15 residues. Trimming removed 2 bases from V and 4 bases from J, with 14 bases in between. Germline V gene lookup returns CDR1 MDHEN and CDR2 SYDVKM. CDR3 sequence: CASSLMGEAGTEAFF. The DNA for the CDR3 is TGTGCCAGCAGTTTAATGGGGGAAGCGGGCACTGAAGCTTTCTTT.

The rearrangement joins TRBV15 to TRBJ1-1; D may be TRBD1 (5 bases). Trimming removed 5 bases at V and 1 base at J, with 8 bases between. This CDR3 comprises 13 residues. From germline, CDR1 is LNHNV and CDR2 YYDKDF (reference sequence). The CDR3 nucleotides are TGTGCCACCAGCCGAGGACAGAACACTGAAGCTTTCTTT. Protein: CATSRGQNTEAFF.

This clone occurred a few times. The gene calls are TRBV9 and TRBJ2-2, with 10 bases aligning to TRBD2. The CDR3 has 16 amino acids. Germline CDR1 reads SGDLS; CDR2 reads YYNGEE. V lost 0 bases to trimming and J lost 4 bases; unmatched junction nucleotides: 3. CDR3 nucleotides: TGTGCCAGCAGCGTAGGGGCTAGCGGGAGCACCGGGGAGCTGTTTTTT. Its translation: CASSVGASGSTGELFF.

The rearrangement joins TRBV6-2 or TRBV6-3 to TRBJ1-2; 7 nucleotides align to TRBD1. The CDR3 has 17 amino acids. Unmatched junction bases numbered 12, after V lost 0 bases and J lost 5 bases. CDR1 is MNHEY, CDR2 SVGEGT, per germline. The CDR3 bases are TGTGCCAGCAGTTACTCAGAAGGGAGAGGGGGCGAATATGGCTACACCTTC. The encoded protein is CASSYSEGRGGEYGYTF.

The chain combines TRBV7-2 with TRBJ1-1, with D possibly matching TRBD1 (6 bases). The CDR3 has 15 amino acids. Germline-derived CDR1 and CDR2 are SGHTA and FQGNSA. With 5 bases removed from V and 0 bases from J, the gap between germline ends came to 13 bases. Here the CDR3 DNA reads TGTGCCAGCAGCACCCAGGGGACAATGAACACTGAAGCTTTCTTT. The encoded protein is CASSTQGTMNTEAFF.

V is TRBV6-5 and J is TRBJ2-7; possibly TRBD1 or TRBD2 for D (5 bases each). Germline assignment: CDR1 MNHEY and CDR2 SVGAGI. CDR3 length: 15 residues. The V and J ends lost 6 bases and 3 bases respectively, with 18 bases between them. The CDR3 DNA is TGTGCCAGCAGGGGAACCGGGACGGTATTCTACGAGCAGTACTTC. Translation: CASRGTGTVFYEQYF.

The V and J genes are TRBV5-1 and TRBJ2-5; tentatively, D is TRBD1 (5 bases). The V gene's germline CDR1 is SGHRS and CDR2 YFSETQ. The CDR3 loop spans 15 amino acids. V shed 0 bases and J shed 4 bases, with 13 bases lying between them. The CDR3 DNA reads TGCGCCAGCAGCTTGGGGGCCAGGGAAGGAGAGACCCAGTACTTC. This gives the protein CASSLGAREGETQYF.

This chain connects TRBV2 to TRBJ1-1; TRBD1 aligns across 7 bases. After removal of 11 bases from V and 3 bases from J, the junction contained 12 bases not matched to a gene. This CDR3 contains 14 residues. CDR1 is SNHLY and CDR2 is FYNNEI in the germline V gene. The CDR3 spells CALREGGLDTEAFF. CDR3 sequence (DNA): TGTGCCCTCAGGGAAGGGGGCTTGGACACTGAAGCTTTCTTT.

This clone was counted a single time. This chain uses TRBV6-5 with TRBJ1-1; D gene uncertain. The V end lost 0 bases, the J end lost 2 bases, and 7 bases lay between the germline ends. Germline CDR1 is MNHEY and CDR2 is SVGAGI. The CDR3 length is 14 residues. CDR3 in amino acids: CASSYSRQNTEAFF. CDR3 bases: TGTGCCAGCAGTTACTCGCGCCAAAACACTGAAGCTTTCTTT.

V is TRBV19 and J is TRBJ2-7; TRBD1 matches at 8 bases. V trimming: 1 base; J trimming: 6 bases; junction bases outside the gene matches: 8. The germline CDR1 and CDR2 sequences are LNHDA and SQIVND (reference sequence). The CDR3 consists of 15 residues. The CDR3 region is CASSIALDRVLEQYF. The CDR3 DNA sequence: TGTGCCAGTAGTATAGCACTGGACAGGGTCCTCGAGCAGTACTTC.

The V gene is TRBV21-1, the J gene TRBJ2-7; the table names TRBD1, a call not compared with the DNA. TRBV21-1 is a recognized pseudogene. The length of the CDR3 is 10 residues. Written as DNA, the CDR3 is TGTGCCAACCGGACAGTCGAGCAGTACTTC. Translated: CANRTVEQYF.

The rearrangement uses TRBV18 and TRBJ1-5; no firm D call. V was trimmed by 2 bases and J by 9 bases, leaving 14 bases between them. This CDR3 region has 14 residues. Germline-derived CDR1 and CDR2 are KGHSH and LQKENI. The DNA for the CDR3 is TGTGCCAGCTCACCAGCGACCCTGATCTGGCCCCAGCATTTT. It codes for CASSPATLIWPQHF.

J is TRBJ2-7 and V is TRBV7-9; D unresolved. Looked up from germline, CDR1 is SEHNR and CDR2 is FQNEAQ (reference sequence). The CDR3 is 13 amino acids. V was cut by 5 bases and J by 7 bases, with 15 bases left in between. In DNA, the CDR3 is TGTGCCAGCAGCGGAGACTTGGGTTGGGAGCAGTACTTC. Its protein product is CASSGDLGWEQYF.

The chain joins TRBV25-1 to TRBJ1-4; D might be TRBD1 (6 bases). In germline, CDR1 is MGHDK, CDR2 SYGVNS. Trimming removed 8 bases from V and 12 bases from J, with 19 bases in between. The CDR3 contains 13 residues. This CDR3 is CASGPPGVTELFF. The CDR3 region has the DNA TGTGCCAGCGGACCTCCAGGGGTAACAGAACTGTTTTTT.

The rearrangement uses TRBV5-1 and TRBJ2-7; 8 bases align to TRBD1. The V and J ends lost 5 bases and 3 bases, in that order; junction bases with no gene match: 7. CDR1 and CDR2 from the germline V gene are SGHRS and YFSETQ. The CDR3 is 14 residues long. CDR3 loop: CASRPTGGNYEQYF. DNA for the CDR3: TGCGCCAGCAGACCTACAGGGGGGAACTACGAGCAGTACTTC. Complete variable domain (other parts from reference TRBV5-1 and TRBJ2-7): KAGVTQTPRYLIKTRGQQVTLSCSPISGHRSVSWYQQTPGQGLQFLFEYFSETQRNKGNFPGRFSGRQFSNSRSEMNVSTLELGDSALYLCASRPTGGNYEQYFGPGTRLTVT.

CDR3 loop: CASSSLFYEQYF. CDR3 nucleotide sequence: TGTGCCAGCAGCTCCCTTTTCTACGAGCAGTACTTC. The chain combines TRBV7-9 with TRBJ2-7; D uncertain. Germline values: CDR1 SEHNR, CDR2 FQNEAQ (reference sequence). Trimming pared 4 bases from V and 3 bases from J, leaving 7 bases between. The CDR3 spans 12 residues.

J is TRBJ2-5 and V is TRBV4-2; 8 bases agree with TRBD2. The germline CDR1 and CDR2 sequences are LGHNA and YNFKEQ. This CDR3 has 14 residues. Trimming removed 0 bases from V and 4 bases from J; junction bases left unmatched: 1. Written as DNA, the CDR3 is TGTGCCAGCAGCCAAGATCTAGCGGGAGAGACCCAGTACTTC. Protein sequence: CASSQDLAGETQYF.

The V and J genes are TRBV6-5 and TRBJ1-1; D might be TRBD1 (6 bases). The CDR3 contains 14 residues. Germline CDR1 MNHEY, CDR2 SVGAGI. Trimming cost V 10 bases and J 3 bases, with 18 bases left between them. The CDR3 bases are TGTGCCACCCAAACCTACTCAGGGGACACTGAAGCTTTCTTT. Amino acids: CATQTYSGDTEAFF.

This chain connects TRBV5-4 to TRBJ2-7, with 11 bases that match TRBD2. J was trimmed by 0 bases and V by 4 bases; bases with no gene match: 6. Per the germline V gene, CDR1 is SGHNT and CDR2 is YYREEE (reference sequence). This CDR3 region has 16 residues. DNA of the CDR3: TGTGCCAGCAGCCCATCTCTAGCGGGAGGCTCCTACGAGCAGTACTTC. It is translated as CASSPSLAGGSYEQYF.

The chain joins TRBV7-9 to TRBJ1-1; TRBD1 matches at 11 bases. The V and J ends lost 2 bases and 5 bases, in that order; junction bases with no gene match: 4. The germline CDR1 and CDR2 sequences are SEHNR and FQNEAQ (reference sequence). This CDR3 has 15 residues. The CDR3 here is CASSLSGTGGTEAFF. In DNA, the CDR3 is TGTGCCAGCAGCTTATCCGGGACAGGGGGTACTGAAGCTTTCTTT.

The genes are TRBV19 and TRBJ2-7; unclear D gene. The CDR3 extends over 17 amino acids. Trimming cost V 6 bases and J 0 bases, with 21 bases left between them. Per the germline V gene, CDR1 is LNHDA and CDR2 is SQIVND (reference sequence). The CDR3 sequence is CASRDRHVGLLSYEQYF. The CDR3 DNA reads as TGTGCCAGTAGGGACCGACATGTGGGCCTTCTCTCCTACGAGCAGTACTTC.

This clone appeared a single time. The genes are TRBV24-1 and TRBJ2-6, with D uncertain. V dropped 3 bases and J dropped 0 bases, with 8 bases sitting between them. CDR1 and CDR2 from the germline V gene are KGHDR and SFDVKD. The CDR3 totals 16 residues. The CDR3 DNA follows: TGTGCCACCAGTGATGCCCATACCTCTGGGGCCAACGTCCTGACTTTC. It is translated as CATSDAHTSGANVLTF.

This clone has only a few counts. This chain links TRBV6-1 with TRBJ1-1; 9 bases map to TRBD1. The CDR3 has 19 amino acids. Germline CDR1 reads MNHNS; CDR2 reads SASEGT. V was pared by 3 bases and J by 5 bases, with 19 bases of the junction left unmatched. CDR3 bases: TGTGCCAGCAGTGACCGTAAGCGGCGACAGGGGGGTCACTCTACTGAAGCTTTCTTT. Its translation is CASSDRKRRQGGHSTEAFF.

The V gene is TRBV25-1, the J gene TRBJ2-7; 8 positions agree with TRBD2. Germline-derived CDR1 and CDR2 are MGHDK and SYGVNS. CDR3 length: 13 amino acids. The trim removed 7 bases at V and 5 bases at J, leaving 7 bases unmatched. CDR3 in DNA: TGTGCCAGCACCCTAGCGGGTGTGAACGAGCAGTACTTC. As protein: CASTLAGVNEQYF.